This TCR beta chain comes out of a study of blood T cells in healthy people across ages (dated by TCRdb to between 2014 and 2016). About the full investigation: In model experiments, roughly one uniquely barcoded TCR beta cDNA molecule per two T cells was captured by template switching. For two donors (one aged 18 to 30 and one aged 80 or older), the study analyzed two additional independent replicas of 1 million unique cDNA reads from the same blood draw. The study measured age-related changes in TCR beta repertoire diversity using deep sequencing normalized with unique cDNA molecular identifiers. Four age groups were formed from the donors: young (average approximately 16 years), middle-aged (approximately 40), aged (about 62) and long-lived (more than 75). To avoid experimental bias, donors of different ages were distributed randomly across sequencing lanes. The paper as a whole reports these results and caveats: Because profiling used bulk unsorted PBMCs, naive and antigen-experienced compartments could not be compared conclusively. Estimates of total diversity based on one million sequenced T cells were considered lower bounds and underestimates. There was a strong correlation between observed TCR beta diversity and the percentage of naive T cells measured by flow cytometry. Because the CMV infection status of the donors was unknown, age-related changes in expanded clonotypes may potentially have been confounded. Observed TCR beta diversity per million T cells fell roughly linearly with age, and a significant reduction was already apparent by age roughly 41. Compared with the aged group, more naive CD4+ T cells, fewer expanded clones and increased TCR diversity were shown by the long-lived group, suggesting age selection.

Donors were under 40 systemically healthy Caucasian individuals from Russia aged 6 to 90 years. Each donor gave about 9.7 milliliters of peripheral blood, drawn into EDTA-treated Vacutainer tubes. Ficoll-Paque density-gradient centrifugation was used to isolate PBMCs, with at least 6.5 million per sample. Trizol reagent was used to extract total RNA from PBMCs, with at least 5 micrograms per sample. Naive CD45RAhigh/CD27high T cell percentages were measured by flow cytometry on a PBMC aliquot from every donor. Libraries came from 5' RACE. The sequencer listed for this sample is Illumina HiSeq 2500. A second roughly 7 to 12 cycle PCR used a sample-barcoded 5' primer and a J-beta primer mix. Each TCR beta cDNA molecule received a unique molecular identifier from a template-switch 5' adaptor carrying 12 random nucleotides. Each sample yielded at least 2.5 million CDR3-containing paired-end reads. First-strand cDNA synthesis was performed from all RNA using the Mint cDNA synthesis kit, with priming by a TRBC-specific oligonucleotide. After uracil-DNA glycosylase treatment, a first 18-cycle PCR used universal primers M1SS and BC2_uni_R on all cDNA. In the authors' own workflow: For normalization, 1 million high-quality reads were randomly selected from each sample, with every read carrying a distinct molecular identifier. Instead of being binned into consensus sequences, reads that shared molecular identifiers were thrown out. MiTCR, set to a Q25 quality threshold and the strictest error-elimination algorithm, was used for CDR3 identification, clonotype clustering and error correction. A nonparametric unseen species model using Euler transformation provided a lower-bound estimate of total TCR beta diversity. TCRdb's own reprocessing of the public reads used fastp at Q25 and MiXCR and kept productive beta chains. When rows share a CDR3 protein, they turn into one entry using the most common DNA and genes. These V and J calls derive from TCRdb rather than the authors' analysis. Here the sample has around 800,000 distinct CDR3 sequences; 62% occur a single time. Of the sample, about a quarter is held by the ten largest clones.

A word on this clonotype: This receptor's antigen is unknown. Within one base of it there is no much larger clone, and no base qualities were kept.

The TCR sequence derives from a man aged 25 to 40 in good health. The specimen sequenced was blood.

CDR3 reads: CASSSWDSQPQHF. The DNA reads TGTGCCAGCAGTTCATGGGACAGTCAGCCCCAGCATTTT. Recombination connected TRBV27 to TRBJ1-5; 7 bases in the middle match TRBD1. CDR1 and CDR2 (MNHEY, SMNVEV) derive from the germline V gene (reference sequence). Clipping removes 4 bases from V and 6 bases from J, with 3 as the unmatched junction base count. The CDR3, from cysteine to phenylalanine, totals 13 residues. Just CDR3 DNA is preserved here, 39 bases in frame from base 1.